This TCR beta chain was profiled in a study of control samples from healthy donors and cancer patients. Germline CDR1 reads SGHRS; CDR2 reads YFSETQ. V gave up 1 base and J gave up 0 bases; unmatched junction bases: 6. This CDR3 region has 16 residues. Generated by immunoSEQ multiplex PCR, the TCRdb table keeps only in-frame clones and is missing some. The repertoire includes tens of thousands of clones, approximately 89% of them detected once, and around 5.1% sits in the top ten. Sequencing was done on a sample of PBMCs. This chain uses TRBV5-1 with TRBJ1-1; 7 bases are shared with TRBD1. The clonotype comes from a man between 60 and 75 years old with colorectal cancer. CDR3 protein: CASSLNDRALNTEAFF. The CDR3 coding sequence is TGCGCCAGCAGCTTGAATGACAGGGCCTTGAACACTGAAGCTTTCTTT.